Presented here are 5 T cell receptor beta chains from one specimen sequenced in a study of liver allograft versus peripheral blood T cells. Overall study context: The authors compared T cell receptor repertoires in transplanted livers with recipients' peripheral blood repertoires.

One entry per CDR3 protein, called by TCRdb with MiXCR from the reads. The sample includes around 3,800 distinct CDR3 sequences, around 15% seen only once; the top ten take roughly 4%. The receptors derive from a human patient who had a liver transplant. The graft donor may account for some of the T cells.

By proportion, this clonotype is medium-sized. The rearrangement links TRBV18 to TRBJ2-7, with TRBD1 matching over 10 bases. CDR1 and CDR2 (germline): KGHSH, LQKENI. The CDR3 runs to 15 residues. Trimming took 4 bases from V and 2 from J; bases not matched to a gene: 5. The CDR3 spells CASSQGTGVPYEQYF. The CDR3 DNA reads TGTGCCAGCTCACAAGGGACAGGGGTCCCCTACGAGCAGTACTTC.

This clonotype is termed medium-sized (0.01 to 0.1%). The chain joins TRBV5-6 to TRBJ2-7; D remains unclear. Germline V gene sequence: CDR1 SGHDT, CDR2 YYEEEE. V dropped 7 bases and J dropped 3 bases, with 14 bases sitting between them. CDR3 length equals 13 residues. DNA for the CDR3: TGTGCCAGCGACTTGTCCTCAATCTACGAGCAGTACTTC. This translates into CASDLSSIYEQYF.

By frequency in the sample, this clonotype is medium-sized. This sequence joins TRBV6-6 and TRBJ1-5; D unclear. This CDR3 is built from 15 residues. CDR1 is MNHNY and CDR2 is SVGAGI in the germline V gene (reference sequence). Trimming removed 6 bases from V and 0 bases from J, with 12 bases in between. The CDR3 is CASRSRPDSNQPQHF. The CDR3 bases are TGTGCCAGCAGATCCCGTCCGGATAGCAATCAGCCCCAGCATTTT.

This clonotype was seen repeatedly, ten times or more. This chain links TRBV12-3 or TRBV12-4 with TRBJ2-7; D uncertain. Trimming took off 3 bases at V and 6 bases at J, with 6 bases between the two ends. The CDR3 covers 11 residues. The chain's CDR3 is CASSLGSEQYF. As DNA, the CDR3 is TGTGCCAGCAGTTTGGGGTCCGAGCAGTACTTC.

This clonotype was detected a few times. The chain joins TRBV7-9 to TRBJ2-3, with 11 bases lining up with TRBD2. J was trimmed by 0 bases and V by 1 base; bases with no gene match: 3. This CDR3 contains 17 residues. The V gene's germline CDR1 is SEHNR and CDR2 FQNEAQ (reference sequence). The CDR3 coding sequence is TGTGCCAGCAGCTTAGGGGGGACTAGCGGAAGCACAGATACGCAGTATTTT. It yields the protein CASSLGGTSGSTDTQYF. Looking up the rest from reference TRBV7-9 and TRBJ2-3 gives the full variable domain: DTGVSQNPRHKITKRGQNVTFRCDPISEHNRLYWYRQTLGQGPEFLTYFQNEAQLEKSRLLSDRFSAERPKGSFSTLEIQRTEQGDSAMYLCASSLGGTSGSTDTQYFGPGTRLTVL.